One and the same sample provided the 27 T cell receptor beta chains below, sequenced in a study of lymphopenia after photon versus proton radiotherapy. Measured with immunoSEQ multiplex PCR; TCRdb has only the in-frame clones, and not every one. Counted here are over 35,000 clones, 70% to 90% occurring once; the ten biggest clones make up 9% to 12%. The sample in question was peripheral blood, obtained from a patient treated with proton-based radiotherapy. The receptors originated from a woman aged 70-85 years with pancreatic cancer. Some clones in this sample may be carry-over from other donors' samples.

The chain links TRBV6-6 to TRBJ1-4; 12 bases are a match to TRBD1. Germline CDR1 is MNHNY and CDR2 is SVGAGI (reference sequence). With 6 bases clipped from V and 8 bases from J, the junction kept 7 bases outside the gene matches. The CDR3 loop spans 15 amino acids. The CDR3 reads CASRDRDRGREKLFF. The CDR3 DNA sequence: TGTGCCAGCAGAGACCGGGACAGGGGGCGGGAAAAACTGTTTTTT.

This rearrangement joins TRBV27 to TRBJ1-1; weak D call: TRBD1 (5 bases). Germline values: CDR1 MNHEY, CDR2 SMNVEV (reference sequence). The CDR3 has 13 amino acids. Trimming removed 3 bases from V and 5 bases from J, with 10 bases in between. The chain's CDR3 is CASSLGVLTEAFF. CDR3 coding DNA: TGTGCCAGCAGTTTGGGGGTTCTTACTGAAGCTTTCTTT.

Details on this clone: The limits of the CDR3 on the DNA are not certain, so only TCRdb's listed CDR3 is given. The V call is TRBV21-1, the J call TRBJ2-2; the table assigns TRBD2, which was not confirmed against the DNA. TRBV21-1 is an annotated pseudogene. The CDR3 is made up of 17 amino acids, end residues included. This CDR3 reads CASSFGGGSANTGELFF.

The chain carries TRBV4-2 and TRBJ2-1; D is unresolved. V gave up 5 bases and J gave up 10 bases, with 15 bases separating them. This CDR3 spans 13 amino acids. Per germline, CDR1 LGHNA and CDR2 YNFKEQ. CDR3 region: CASSLVPLTEQFF. CDR3 coding DNA: TGTGCCAGCAGCTTGGTCCCTCTGACGGAGCAGTTCTTC.

The gene calls are TRBV30 and TRBJ2-1, with D hard to call. V was clipped by 5 bases and J by 0 bases, with 11 bases between them. The CDR3 is 14 amino acids. CDR1 is GTSNPN and CDR2 is SVGIG in the germline V gene (reference sequence). This chain's CDR3 is CAWVGLSSYNEQFF. CDR3 sequence (DNA): TGTGCCTGGGTGGGCCTTAGCTCCTACAATGAGCAGTTCTTC.

The gene calls are TRBV5-6 and TRBJ1-4; 9 nucleotides match TRBD1. V trimming: 5 bases; J trimming: 4 bases; junction bases outside the gene matches: 6. Germline CDR1 and CDR2: SGHDT and YYEEEE. This CDR3 is built from 15 residues. Here the CDR3 reads CASSGTGPHNEKLFF. The CDR3, as DNA: TGTGCCAGCAGTGGGACAGGGCCCCATAATGAAAAACTGTTTTTT.

Remarks on this clone: At one end the junction does not follow the germline gene, possibly because of a read error. V gene TRBV28 combines with J gene TRBJ1-5, with D hard to call. Germline assignment: CDR1 MDHEN and CDR2 SYDVKM. The CDR3 sequence is 16 residues long. Here the CDR3 reads CASSLHPGPQNLPQHF. CDR3 nucleotide sequence: TGTGCCAGCAGTTTACATCCGGGCCCCCAGAATCTGCCCCAGCATTTT.

This chain uses TRBV28 with TRBJ2-3, with 7 bases that match TRBD1. Trimming took 5 bases from V and 4 from J; bases not matched to a gene: 6. CDR3 size: 14 residues. From germline, CDR1 is MDHEN and CDR2 SYDVKM. The CDR3 DNA is TGTGCCAGCAGTCCAGGGGGTGCGGCAGATACGCAGTATTTT. Its protein product is CASSPGGAADTQYF.

The rearrangement links TRBV6-1 to TRBJ2-7; D is perhaps TRBD2 (5 bases). The germline V gene encodes CDR1 MNHNS and CDR2 SASEGT. Trimming stripped 6 bases from V and 3 bases from J, with 15 bases between. The CDR3 runs 14 residues. The CDR3 reads CASSGAGLYYEQYF. Written as DNA, the CDR3 is TGTGCCAGCAGCGGTGCGGGTCTTTACTACGAGCAGTACTTC.

The chain combines TRBV28 with TRBJ1-5; 8 bases map to TRBD1. The ends lost 10 bases at V and 4 bases at J; junction bases unmatched: 9. The CDR3 consists of 14 residues. CDR1 is MDHEN, CDR2 SYDVKM, per germline. The CDR3 nucleotides read TGTGCCACACACTGGACAGGGACGAATCAGCCCCAGCATTTT. Its translation is CATHWTGTNQPQHF.

J is TRBJ2-3 and V is TRBV5-1; D might be TRBD1 (6 bases). The V end lost 6 bases, the J end lost 3 bases, and 14 bases lay between the germline ends. Germline V lookup: CDR1 SGHRS, CDR2 YFSETQ. The CDR3 is 14 residues long. CDR3 sequence (DNA): TGCGCCAGCATGGGGGCTTTGGCAACAGATACGCAGTATTTT. This gives the protein CASMGALATDTQYF.

The rearrangement uses TRBV10-2 and TRBJ2-1; TRBD1 matches at 8 bases. The germline gives CDR1 WSHSY, CDR2 SAAADI. The J segment lost 10 bases and the V segment lost 6 bases, leaving 2 bases of the junction unmatched. The CDR3 has 11 residues. This CDR3 is CASSQGAEQFF. CDR3 nucleotides: TGCGCCAGCAGCCAGGGGGCCGAGCAGTTCTTC.

This clone was picked up one time. The chain uses TRBV19 and TRBJ2-1; D gene ambiguous. The germline CDR1 and CDR2 sequences are LNHDA and SQIVND (reference sequence). V gave up 4 bases and J gave up 0 bases, with 7 bases separating them. The CDR3 runs 14 residues. DNA for the CDR3: TGTGCCAGTAGTACAGGTAGCTCCTACAATGAGCAGTTCTTC. Protein: CASSTGSSYNEQFF.

This clone occurred once. The chain links TRBV11-2 to TRBJ2-1; tentatively, D is TRBD2 (6 bases). The CDR3 has 17 residues. The germline V gene has CDR1 SGHAT and CDR2 FQNNGV. The V gene lost 1 base and the J gene lost 3 bases, with 16 bases spanning the gap. CDR3 loop: CASSLVYGGIDYNEQFF. CDR3 DNA sequence: TGTGCCAGCAGCTTAGTTTATGGCGGGATAGACTACAATGAGCAGTTCTTC.

The V call is TRBV28, the J call TRBJ1-2; no clear D gene. Germline CDR1 reads MDHEN; CDR2 reads SYDVKM. CDR3 length equals 13 residues. The ends were cut back, 2 bases at V and 4 bases at J, with 8 bases in the middle. The CDR3 region has the DNA TGTGCCAGCAGTTTAAAACTGAGCTATGGCTACACCTTC. It yields the protein CASSLKLSYGYTF.

The chain couples TRBV29-1 to TRBJ2-3; D may be TRBD1 or TRBD2 (7 bases each). The CDR3 length is 15 residues. Trimming pared 6 bases from V and 2 bases from J, leaving 18 bases between. Germline CDR1 is SQVTM and CDR2 is ANQGSEA. This chain's CDR3 is CSVTQGGQFTDTQYF. The CDR3, as DNA: TGCAGCGTCACCCAGGGGGGGCAGTTCACAGATACGCAGTATTTT.

This clone was seen only once. V is TRBV7-3 and J is TRBJ2-1, with TRBD2 matching over 11 bases. The germline V gene has CDR1 SGHTA and CDR2 FQGTGA. The CDR3 contains 15 residues. Trimming at V came to 5 bases and at J to 3 bases, leaving 3 bases not matched to a gene. The CDR3 DNA reads as TGTGCCAGCAGCGCGACTAGCGGGAACTACAATGAGCAGTTCTTC. It codes for CASSATSGNYNEQFF.

The rearrangement links TRBV19 to TRBJ2-1, with 9 nucleotides matching TRBD1. V was clipped by 3 bases and J by 2 bases; unmatched bases: 8. Germline V gene lookup returns CDR1 LNHDA and CDR2 SQIVND (reference sequence). The CDR3 is 17 residues long. CDR3 protein: CASSMGDRVGAYNEQFF. DNA for the CDR3: TGTGCCAGTAGTATGGGGGACAGGGTAGGTGCCTACAATGAGCAGTTCTTC. Full variable domain (outside the CDR3, taken from reference TRBV19 and TRBJ2-1): DGGITQSPKYLFRKEGQNVTLSCEQNLNHDAMYWYRQDPGQGLRLIYYSQIVNDFQKGDIAEGYSVSREKKESFPLTVTSAQKNPTAFYLCASSMGDRVGAYNEQFFGPGTRLTVL.

This clone has only a few counts. The chain joins TRBV5-1 to TRBJ2-5, with D unresolved. Trimming took 3 bases from V and 4 from J, leaving 10 bases between them. Germline V gene sequence: CDR1 SGHRS, CDR2 YFSETQ. The CDR3 extends over 13 amino acids. The CDR3 region has the DNA TGCGCCAGCAGCTCGCAACCTGGAGAGACCCAGTACTTC. Translation gives CASSSQPGETQYF.

The V call is TRBV6-1, the J call TRBJ1-6; 8 bases are shared with TRBD1. Germline V gene sequence: CDR1 MNHNS, CDR2 SASEGT. The CDR3 spans 15 residues. The junction had 4 bases not matched to a gene; V was cut back by 2 bases and J by 7 bases. CDR3 coding DNA: TGTGCCAGCAGTGAACAGGGGGCAGGCAATTCACCCCTCCACTTT. It encodes CASSEQGAGNSPLHF.

The chain employs TRBV29-1 and TRBJ2-6; D not resolved. The length of the CDR3 is 16 residues. Germline CDR1 and CDR2: SQVTM and ANQGSEA. V lost 4 bases and J lost 0, with 13 bases in between. CDR3 residues: CSVAPLTLSGANVLTF. CDR3 DNA: TGCAGCGTTGCTCCGTTGACACTCTCTGGGGCCAACGTCCTGACTTTC. The complete variable domain, with remaining parts taken from reference TRBV29-1 and TRBJ2-6, reads SAVISQKPSRDICQRGTSLTIQCQVDSQVTMMFWYRQQPGQSLTLIATANQGSEATYESGFVIDKFPISRPNLTFSTLTVSNMSPEDSSIYLCSVAPLTLSGANVLTFGAGSRLTVL.

This chain links TRBV27 with TRBJ1-2; TRBD1 matches at 7 bases. CDR3 length: 15 residues. V was clipped by 7 bases and J by 5 bases; unmatched bases: 13. Germline values: CDR1 MNHEY, CDR2 SMNVEV (reference sequence). The CDR3 nucleotides are TGTGCCAGCATCCCAGGGACAGTCACCAGGTATGGCTACACCTTC. It specifies CASIPGTVTRYGYTF.

In its sample, this clone ranks as medium-sized. The genes are TRBV28 and TRBJ2-7; 13 bases are shared with TRBD2. Germline-derived CDR1 and CDR2 are MDHEN and SYDVKM. The length of the CDR3 is 15 residues. The trim removed 6 bases at V and 1 base at J, leaving 3 bases unmatched. In DNA, the CDR3 is TGTGCCAGCAGGGTGACTAGCGGGAGGTCCTACGAGCAGTACTTC. Its protein product is CASRVTSGRSYEQYF.

J is TRBJ2-3 and V is TRBV10-2; D gene uncertain. The V end was cut by 4 bases, the J end by 2 bases, with 16 bases between. CDR3 length equals 16 residues. CDR1 and CDR2 from the germline V gene are WSHSY and SAAADI. CDR3 in amino acids: CASSVRVRAATDTQYF. As DNA, the CDR3 is TGCGCCAGCAGTGTGAGAGTAAGGGCTGCCACAGATACGCAGTATTTT.

This clone has a handful of counts. This sequence joins TRBV4-2 and TRBJ2-6, with a tentative D call TRBD1 (5 bases). The CDR3 loop spans 18 amino acids. With 0 bases removed from V and 2 bases from J, the gap between germline ends came to 14 bases. From germline, CDR1 is LGHNA and CDR2 YNFKEQ. CDR3 nucleotide sequence: TGTGCCAGCAGCCAAGATTCAGCAGGGAAGACTGGGGCCAACGTCCTGACTTTC. Protein sequence: CASSQDSAGKTGANVLTF.

This rearrangement joins TRBV7-2 to TRBJ2-7; TRBD2 aligns across 9 bases. Germline CDR1 SGHTA, CDR2 FQGNSA. The CDR3 consists of 16 residues. Unmatched junction bases numbered 7, after V lost 0 bases and J lost 4 bases. The CDR3 sequence: CASSLAGSGSLYEQYF. The DNA of the CDR3 is TGTGCCAGCAGCTTAGCTGGTAGCGGGAGTTTATACGAGCAGTACTTC.

The V call is TRBV19, the J call TRBJ2-2; maybe TRBD2 (5 bases). Trimming pared 10 bases from V and 4 bases from J, leaving 10 bases between. The CDR3 has 12 residues. CDR1 LNHDA and CDR2 SQIVND come from the germline V gene (reference sequence). CDR3 loop: CAIEGITGELFF. The CDR3, as DNA: TGTGCCATAGAGGGAATCACCGGGGAGCTGTTTTTT.